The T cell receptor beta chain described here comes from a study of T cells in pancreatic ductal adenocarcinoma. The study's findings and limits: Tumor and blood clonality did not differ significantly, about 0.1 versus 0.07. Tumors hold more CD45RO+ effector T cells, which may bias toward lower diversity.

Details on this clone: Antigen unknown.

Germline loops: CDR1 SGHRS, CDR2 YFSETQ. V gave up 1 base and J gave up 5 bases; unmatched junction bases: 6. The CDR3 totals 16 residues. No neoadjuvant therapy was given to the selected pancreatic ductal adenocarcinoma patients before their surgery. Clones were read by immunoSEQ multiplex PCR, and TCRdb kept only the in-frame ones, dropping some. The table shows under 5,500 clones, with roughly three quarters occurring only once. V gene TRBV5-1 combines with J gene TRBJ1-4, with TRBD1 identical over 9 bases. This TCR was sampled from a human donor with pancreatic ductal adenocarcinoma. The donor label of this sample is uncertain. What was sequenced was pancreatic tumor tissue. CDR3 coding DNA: TGCGCCAGCAGCTTGACCGGGACAGGGTTCAATGAAAAACTGTTTTTT. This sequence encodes CASSLTGTGFNEKLFF.